The 17 T cell receptor beta chains below were found in one sample sequenced in a study of cytomegalovirus exposure and HLA in healthy donors. Vbeta (60) and Jbeta (13) primers were used in the PCR. The protocol was immunoSEQ multiplex PCR, while the TCRdb copy is restricted to in-frame clones and leaves out a portion. This table has around 110,000 clones, around 75% appearing once. Material: PBMCs. All receptors derive from a woman between 18 and 30 years old in good health and CMV-seronegative.

V gene TRBV10-2 combines with J gene TRBJ2-7; 9 positions match TRBD1. The germline V gene has CDR1 WSHSY and CDR2 SAAADI. The CDR3 covers 13 residues. V lost 6 bases, J lost 0 bases, and 0 bases stayed unmatched. The CDR3, as DNA: TGCGCCAGCAGGACAGGGGGCTCCTACGAGCAGTACTTC. Translating gives CASRTGGSYEQYF.

This chain connects TRBV9 to TRBJ2-4, with D hard to call. Trimming shortened V by 2 bases and J by 5 bases, and 11 bases separated the two germline ends. The CDR3 length is 14 residues. Germline V gene sequence: CDR1 SGDLS, CDR2 YYNGEE. CDR3 loop: CASSVSATENIQYF. The DNA for the CDR3 is TGTGCCAGCAGCGTGAGCGCGACGGAAAACATTCAGTACTTC.

There are a few counts of this clone. The chain recombines TRBV28 with TRBJ2-3; the match to TRBD1 covers 7 bases. Germline V gives CDR1 MDHEN, CDR2 SYDVKM. The CDR3 has 15 residues. The junction had 7 bases not matched to a gene; V was cut back by 5 bases and J by 2 bases. CDR3 region: CASSSRQGYTDTQYF. As DNA, the CDR3 is TGTGCCAGCAGTAGCCGACAGGGATACACAGATACGCAGTATTTT.

The genes are TRBV29-1 and TRBJ1-1; 7 nucleotides agree with TRBD1. Germline CDR1 and CDR2: SQVTM and ANQGSEA. Unmatched junction bases numbered 12, after V lost 8 bases and J lost 3 bases. The CDR3 totals 14 residues. CDR3 coding DNA: TGCAGCACCAAGACAGGGAAATTTGACACTGAAGCTTTCTTT. This codes for CSTKTGKFDTEAFF.

The genes are TRBV15 and TRBJ1-2; the match to TRBD1 covers 7 bases. This CDR3 is built from 14 residues. The germline CDR1 and CDR2 sequences are LNHNV and YYDKDF (reference sequence). Trimming cost V 0 bases and J 8 bases; bases outside gene matches: 6. CDR3 coding DNA: TGTGCCACCAGCAGAGATCGACAGGGTGCAGGCTACACCTTC. Amino acid sequence: CATSRDRQGAGYTF.

The chain employs TRBV6-5 and TRBJ1-5; possible D gene TRBD1, 6 bases. CDR3 length: 15 residues. CDR1 is MNHEY and CDR2 is SVGAGI in the germline V gene. Trimming took off 6 bases at V and 7 bases at J, with 19 bases between the two ends. The CDR3 region has the DNA TGTGCCAGCAGCCGTAGAGTGGGGGCGCCCCAGCCCCAGCATTTT. It is translated as CASSRRVGAPQPQHF.

This rearrangement joins TRBV6-1 to TRBJ2-3; TRBD1 aligns across 8 bases. Germline V gene sequence: CDR1 MNHNS, CDR2 SASEGT. This CDR3 is 15 amino acids long. V gave up 4 bases and J gave up 5 bases; unmatched junction bases: 8. CDR3 amino acids: CASSVTGTGIDTQYF. In nucleotides, the CDR3 is TGTGCCAGCAGTGTAACCGGGACAGGCATAGATACGCAGTATTTT.

This sequence joins TRBV4-1 and TRBJ1-4; D uncertain. This CDR3 comprises 16 residues. Per germline, CDR1 MGHRA and CDR2 YSYEKL. The V gene lost 4 bases and the J gene lost 0 bases, with 12 bases spanning the gap. CDR3 sequence: CASSLTPGATNEKLFF. CDR3 bases: TGCGCCAGCAGCCTCACGCCGGGAGCAACTAATGAAAAACTGTTTTTT.

The chain uses TRBV7-9 and TRBJ2-7; perhaps TRBD2 as D (6 bases). Germline V CDR1 and CDR2: SEHNR, FQNEAQ (reference sequence). The germline V and J ends were trimmed by 5 bases and 7 bases, with 12 bases remaining between them. The CDR3 spans 12 residues. The CDR3, as DNA: TGTGCCAGCAGCCCCCTCCGGGGGGAGCAGTACTTC. It specifies CASSPLRGEQYF.

The chain combines TRBV6-6 with TRBJ2-1, with TRBD2 matching 11 bases. V was clipped by 5 bases and J by 5 bases; unmatched bases: 5. Germline V gives CDR1 MNHNY, CDR2 SVGAGI (reference sequence). This CDR3 contains 15 residues. CDR3 in DNA: TGTGCCAGCAGTGTACTAGCGGGGGAGAACAATGAGCAGTTCTTC. It yields the protein CASSVLAGENNEQFF.

The chain combines TRBV4-1 with TRBJ1-2; D is uncertain. The CDR3 totals 15 residues. The V and J ends lost 5 bases and 3 bases respectively, with 16 bases between them. In germline, CDR1 is MGHRA, CDR2 YSYEKL. CDR3 nucleotide sequence: TGCGCCAGCAGCTCGGGTGGCATAATGGACTATGGCTACACCTTC. Amino acid sequence: CASSSGGIMDYGYTF.

This clone has only a few counts. This chain uses TRBV6-5 with TRBJ1-2; D uncertain. This CDR3 contains 12 residues. Per germline, CDR1 MNHEY and CDR2 SVGAGI. V lost 6 bases, J lost 8 bases, and 13 bases lay in between. DNA of the CDR3: TGTGCCAGCAGCCCACCCGGGGAGGGCTACACCTTC. This codes for CASSPPGEGYTF.

The V gene is TRBV10-1, the J gene TRBJ2-7; D is unresolved. Looked up from germline, CDR1 is WNHNN and CDR2 is SYGVQD (reference sequence). This CDR3 has 10 residues. V shed 7 bases and J shed 3 bases, with 4 bases lying between them. DNA of the CDR3: TGCGCCAGCATCCGCTACGAGCAGTACTTC. Its protein product is CASIRYEQYF.

V gene TRBV30 combines with J gene TRBJ1-4; no clear D. The V gene lost 3 bases and the J gene lost 4 bases, with 18 bases spanning the gap. Germline V gene sequence: CDR1 GTSNPN, CDR2 SVGIG (reference sequence). The CDR3 extends over 16 amino acids. DNA for the CDR3: TGTGCCTGGAGCTCCGCCGGGAGAAAATTTAATGAAAAACTGTTTTTT. It is translated as CAWSSAGRKFNEKLFF. Full variable domain (outside the CDR3, taken from reference TRBV30 and TRBJ1-4): SQTIHQWPATLVQPVGSPLSLECTVEGTSNPNLYWYRQAAGRGLQLLFYSVGIGQISSEVPQNLSASRPQDRQFILSSKKLLLSDSGFYLCAWSSAGRKFNEKLFFGSGTQLSVL.

V is TRBV5-4 and J is TRBJ1-1, with no clear D. V dropped 2 bases and J dropped 0 bases, with 26 bases sitting between them. Germline-derived CDR1 and CDR2 are SGHNT and YYREEE (reference sequence). This CDR3 is 20 amino acids long. The chain's CDR3 is CASSFRVRQIQSGMNTEAFF. DNA for the CDR3: TGTGCCAGCAGCTTTCGCGTTAGACAAATACAATCGGGGATGAACACTGAAGCTTTCTTT.

V usage is TRBV6-5 and J usage is TRBJ2-1, with a possible D match to TRBD1 (6 bases). The germline CDR1 and CDR2 sequences are MNHEY and SVGAGI. Trimming cost V 4 bases and J 2 bases, with 12 bases left between them. CDR3 length equals 15 residues. The CDR3 region is CASSSQGSPYNEQFF. The CDR3 region has the DNA TGTGCCAGCAGTTCACAGGGTAGTCCCTACAATGAGCAGTTCTTC.

This chain uses TRBV9 with TRBJ1-1; D is uncertain. Per germline, CDR1 SGDLS and CDR2 YYNGEE. Trimming cost V 0 bases and J 0 bases, with 6 bases left between them. This CDR3 has 14 amino acids. CDR3 bases: TGTGCCAGCAGCGTAGAGGCGGTGAACACTGAAGCTTTCTTT. Amino acid sequence: CASSVEAVNTEAFF.